This TCR beta chain comes out of a study of technical replicates of blood from a handful of donors. Germline loops: CDR1 MNHNS, CDR2 SASEGT. The CDR3 extends over 16 amino acids. V shed 2 bases and J 6 bases; nucleotides not matched to a gene: 10. This clone was seen a handful of times. Repertoires were generated with immunoSEQ multiplex PCR, while TCRdb's copy carries only in-frame clones and drops some. This repertoire shows more than 11,000 clones, roughly 80% found once; its top ten account for around 12%. The TCR comes from a human donor in good health. The sequenced sample consisted of PBMCs. The rearrangement uses TRBV6-1 and TRBJ1-2, with 9 bases fitting TRBD1. The chain's CDR3 is CASSESSWGQGDGYTF. The CDR3 coding sequence is TGTGCCAGCAGTGAAAGTTCATGGGGACAGGGTGATGGCTACACCTTC.